The clone carrying this T cell receptor beta chain was seen a single time. Its specificity is unknown. The V end lost 5 bases, the J end lost 1 base, and 11 bases lay between the germline ends. Germline V gene sequence: CDR1 SGHTA, CDR2 FQGNSA. The CDR3 covers 14 residues. This sample is part of a study of T cell responses to AZD1222 COVID-19 vaccine. Study-level points and caveats: The reported proportion of spike-specific TCRs targeting unmutated variant regions was nearly half. Clonal diversity was possibly underestimated, and the donors were mostly white British, with more females. Elevations in Spike-specific TCR breadth and depth followed administration of two AZD1222 doses. It was only a handful of AZD1222 recipients who were seropositive at baseline.

Sequenced by immunoSEQ multiplex PCR; TCRdb stores in-frame clones only, minus some. This table holds approximately 270,000 clones, almost 95% found once. Sequencing was performed on peripheral blood, taken 28 days after the second AZD1222 dose. The gene calls are TRBV7-2 and TRBJ1-1, with D unresolved. The receptor's source is an adult who received the AZD1222 COVID-19 vaccine. CDR3 coding DNA: TGTGCCAGCAGCCCAGAATCCTGGAACACTGAAGCTTTCTTT. This encodes CASSPESWNTEAFF. The variable domain in full, completed from reference TRBV7-2 and TRBJ1-1, reads GAGVSQSPSNKVTEKGKDVELRCDPISGHTALYWYRQSLGQGLEFLIYFQGNSAPDKSGLPSDRFSAERTGGSVSTLTIQRTQQEDSAVYLCASSPESWNTEAFFGQGTRLTVV.